This T cell receptor (beta chain) comes out of a study of metastatic and nonmetastatic thyroid tumors. Study results and caveats: Benign nodules were reported to have significantly lower TCR beta diversity than malignant thyroid tumors, in blood and tumor.

This clone has at least ten counts. Its antigen remains unknown. No patient had received any treatment before thyroid surgery. Trimming removed 4 bases at V and 0 bases at J, with 7 bases between. CDR3 length: 13 residues. CDR1 is SGHRS and CDR2 is YFSETQ in the germline V gene. TCRdb re-clonotyped the PCR reads through MiXCR. Of about 45,000 clones listed, less than 4.5% were seen once; the top ten hold 7.5% to 10%. Material: blood. The genes are TRBV5-1 and TRBJ1-1, with a weak D call TRBD1 (6 bases). The sequence was collected from a female donor with papillary thyroid cancer or a benign thyroid nodule (not recorded which). Some clones in this sample may be carry-over from other donors' samples. The CDR3, as DNA: TGCGCCAGCAGCGGGGGCATGAACACTGAAGCTTTCTTT. It codes for CASSGGMNTEAFF.